The clone carrying this T cell receptor (beta chain) was detected a few times. Its antigen is currently unknown. TCR cDNA libraries came from RNA via a modified published protocol. Both ends of each TCR cDNA library bore sample-specific barcodes. As handled by the study authors: Clonotypes per individual ranged from about 85,000 to nearly 500,000. TCRdb passed the 5' RACE reads through MiXCR, listing each CDR3 protein once. The V and J calls and clone size come from TCRdb's table, not from the authors' own analysis. The data contain roughly 340,000 distinct CDR3 sequences, about 28% of them singletons. This entry is derived from a study of identical twins' blood T cells. Regarding the study as a whole: Abundant TCRbeta CDR3s overlapped more between twins than with unrelated donors.

This TCR was sampled from a woman between 18 and 50 years old in good health. Sequencing used PBMCs.

The CDR3 loop is CASSLGLAVYEQYF. The CDR3 DNA reads as TGTGCCAGCAGCTTGGGACTAGCGGTCTACGAGCAGTACTTC. The chain has TRBV7-9 and TRBJ2-7; 11 positions agree with TRBD2. There are 14 residues in the CDR3. Germline loops: CDR1 SEHNR, CDR2 FQNEAQ (reference sequence). V shed 3 bases, J shed 3 bases, and the junction held 1 base outside the gene matches.